One and the same sample provided the 28 T cell receptor beta chains below, sequenced in a study of blood T cell repertoires in COVID-19. Profiling relied on immunoSEQ multiplex PCR, and the TCRdb table lists in-frame clones only, not all of them. The sample holds about 73,000 clones, more than 70% seen once. Specimen: peripheral blood. Source of these receptors: a man in his 70s with COVID-19, enrolled during active disease.

The V gene is TRBV6-5, the J gene TRBJ2-1; a possible D gene is TRBD2 (5 bases). Trimming shortened V by 0 bases and J by 6 bases, and 15 bases separated the two germline ends. The CDR3 runs to 16 residues. Germline V gene data show CDR1 as MNHEY and CDR2 as SVGAGI. CDR3 DNA sequence: TGTGCCAGCAGTTACTCGAGCGGAACCCCTGGCAATGAGCAGTTCTTC. Translating it yields CASSYSSGTPGNEQFF.

V is TRBV4-3 and J is TRBJ2-3; D ambiguous. This CDR3 has 14 residues. The V gene's germline CDR1 is LGHNA and CDR2 YSLEER. Trimming took 3 bases from V and 1 from J, leaving 8 bases between them. The CDR3 sequence is CASSQAVGTDTQYF. The CDR3 DNA reads as TGCGCCAGCAGCCAGGCGGTGGGCACAGATACGCAGTATTTT.

Here the CDR3 reads CASSPGLDPSGELFF. CDR3 nucleotide sequence: TGTGCCAGCAGCCCGGGACTAGATCCCTCCGGGGAGCTGTTTTTT. The chain uses TRBV7-3 and TRBJ2-2, with 8 bases lining up with TRBD2. With V trimmed by 5 bases and J by 6 bases, 8 bases remained unmatched. This CDR3 has 15 residues. Germline CDR1 is SGHTA and CDR2 is FQGTGA.

The chain uses TRBV19 and TRBJ2-7; 10 bases are shared with TRBD2. After removal of 6 bases from V and 1 base from J, the junction contained 9 bases not matched to a gene. CDR3 length: 16 amino acids. Germline loops: CDR1 LNHDA, CDR2 SQIVND (reference sequence). CDR3 DNA sequence: TGTGCCAGTAGCGATAGTTGGACTAGCGGTTCCTACGAGCAGTACTTC. It encodes CASSDSWTSGSYEQYF.

The chain has TRBV7-3 and TRBJ1-1; TRBD1 aligns across 7 bases. The CDR3 extends over 16 amino acids. The germline gives CDR1 SGHTA, CDR2 FQGTGA. The J segment lost 3 bases and the V segment lost 6 bases, leaving 13 bases of the junction unmatched. The CDR3 DNA sequence: TGTGCCAGCAGTCCGACGGTGAGACAGGGTCACACTGAAGCTTTCTTT. Its translation is CASSPTVRQGHTEAFF.

This chain joins TRBV7-9 and TRBJ1-1, with a possible D match to TRBD1 (5 bases). CDR3 length equals 14 residues. The germline gives CDR1 SEHNR, CDR2 FQNEAQ (reference sequence). Deletions cut 5 bases from V and 7 bases from J, with 17 bases between. The CDR3 loop reads CASSVQELSGEAFF. The CDR3 nucleotides are TGTGCCAGCAGCGTACAGGAGTTGTCGGGTGAAGCTTTCTTT. Using reference TRBV7-9 and TRBJ1-1 for the parts outside the CDR3, the full variable domain is DTGVSQNPRHKITKRGQNVTFRCDPISEHNRLYWYRQTLGQGPEFLTYFQNEAQLEKSRLLSDRFSAERPKGSFSTLEIQRTEQGDSAMYLCASSVQELSGEAFFGQGTRLTVV.

The rearrangement uses TRBV7-2 and TRBJ2-7; 11 nucleotides align to TRBD2. Trimming at V came to 1 base and at J to 0 bases, leaving 8 bases not matched to a gene. Germline V lookup: CDR1 SGHTA, CDR2 FQGNSA. This CDR3 is built from 18 residues. CDR3 nucleotide sequence: TGTGCCAGCAGCTTAGACTCTCCTAGCGGGAGGAGCTCCTACGAGCAGTACTTC. Encoded protein: CASSLDSPSGRSSYEQYF.

The chain combines TRBV11-2 with TRBJ1-1; TRBD1 matches at 7 bases. J gave up 8 bases and V 1 base, and 10 bases lay outside the gene matches. The length of the CDR3 is 15 residues. Per the germline V gene, CDR1 is SGHAT and CDR2 is FQNNGV. CDR3 in DNA: TGTGCCAGCAGCTTAGCCGACAGGGCCCTGGGCGAAGCTTTCTTT. Translated: CASSLADRALGEAFF.

V gene TRBV28 combines with J gene TRBJ1-2; 7 nucleotides match TRBD1. The CDR3 has 14 amino acids. V gave up 6 bases and J gave up 4 bases; unmatched junction bases: 8. Germline assignment: CDR1 MDHEN and CDR2 SYDVKM. The CDR3: CASSQATGVYGYTF. The CDR3 DNA follows: TGTGCCAGCAGCCAAGCTACAGGGGTCTATGGCTACACCTTC.

The V and J genes are TRBV7-2 and TRBJ1-1; no firm D call. CDR3 length: 13 residues. Germline V lookup: CDR1 SGHTA, CDR2 FQGNSA. Trimming took off 5 bases at V and 0 bases at J, with 7 bases between the two ends. As DNA, the CDR3 is TGTGCCAGCAGCGAAGACATGAACACTGAAGCTTTCTTT. This sequence encodes CASSEDMNTEAFF.

The CDR3 sequence: CAISEGLIQSESQHF. The CDR3 DNA reads TGTGCCATCAGTGAGGGACTGATTCAATCAGAGTCCCAGCATTTT. This sequence joins TRBV10-3 and TRBJ1-5; D gene ambiguous. From germline, CDR1 is ENHRY and CDR2 SYGVKD. The CDR3 has 15 residues. V dropped 2 bases and J dropped 11 bases, with 19 bases sitting between them.

The J gene is TRBJ1-2, the V gene TRBV30; 10 nucleotides line up with TRBD1. V shed 3 bases and J 3 bases; nucleotides not matched to a gene: 4. CDR1 and CDR2 from the germline V gene are GTSNPN and SVGIG (reference sequence). This CDR3 comprises 14 residues. The CDR3 DNA sequence: TGTGCCTGGAGGGCCGGGACAGGGGACTATGGCTACACCTTC. It specifies CAWRAGTGDYGYTF.

V usage is TRBV28 and J usage is TRBJ1-6; 8 positions agree with TRBD1. The ends lost 5 bases at V and 0 bases at J; junction bases unmatched: 9. This CDR3 has 18 residues. Looked up from germline, CDR1 is MDHEN and CDR2 is SYDVKM. The CDR3, as DNA: TGTGCCAGCAGTCCCGGACAGGGTGGTAGCTCCTATAATTCACCCCTCCACTTT. Protein: CASSPGQGGSSYNSPLHF.

The gene calls are TRBV6-6 and TRBJ2-7; TRBD2 agrees at 13 bases. CDR1 is MNHNY and CDR2 is SVGAGI in the germline V gene (reference sequence). V lost 0 bases to trimming and J lost 4 bases; unmatched junction nucleotides: 3. This CDR3 has 16 amino acids. The CDR3 nucleotides read TGTGCCAGCAGTTACTCGAAACTAGCGGGAGGGTACGAGCAGTACTTC. It encodes CASSYSKLAGGYEQYF.

Turning to this clone: This CDR3 is also generated by other DNA sequences in the sample. The J gene is TRBJ1-5, the V gene TRBV3-1 (or the pseudogene TRBV3-2); 7 nucleotides agree with TRBD1. V lost 4 bases to trimming and J lost 2 bases; unmatched junction nucleotides: 2. The CDR3 length is 14 residues. CDR1 is LGHDT, CDR2 YNNKEL, per germline (reference sequence). The CDR3: CASSLGTGNQPQHF. The CDR3 DNA reads TGTGCCAGCAGCCTTGGGACAGGCAATCAGCCCCAGCATTTT.

The chain combines TRBV16 with TRBJ1-5; D not certain. CDR3 length: 15 residues. CDR1 KGHSY and CDR2 FQNENV come from the germline V gene. Trimming pared 0 bases from V and 3 bases from J, leaving 9 bases between. CDR3 in amino acids: CASSQSRQANQPQHF. The CDR3 coding sequence is TGTGCCAGCAGCCAATCAAGGCAGGCCAATCAGCCCCAGCATTTT.

The chain links TRBV5-6 to TRBJ1-1; unclear D gene. V lost 0 bases, J lost 4 bases, and 13 bases lay in between. This CDR3 is built from 15 residues. The germline gives CDR1 SGHDT, CDR2 YYEEEE. This CDR3 reads CASSLVYRRGTEAFF. CDR3 nucleotide sequence: TGTGCCAGCAGCTTGGTTTACCGACGGGGCACTGAAGCTTTCTTT. Complete variable domain (other parts from reference TRBV5-6 and TRBJ1-1): DAGVTQSPTHLIKTRGQQVTLRCSPKSGHDTVSWYQQALGQGPQFIFQYYEEEERQRGNFPDRFSGHQFPNYSSELNVNALLLGDSALYLCASSLVYRRGTEAFFGQGTRLTVV.

This clone was seen a handful of times. This chain links TRBV4-3 with TRBJ2-1, with 8 bases identical to TRBD2. This CDR3 has 13 amino acids. The ends lost 3 bases at V and 11 bases at J; junction bases unmatched: 6. Germline V gene sequence: CDR1 LGHNA, CDR2 YSLEER. CDR3 sequence reads: CASSQELAGQQFF. The CDR3 DNA sequence: TGCGCCAGCAGCCAGGAATTAGCGGGACAGCAGTTCTTC.

This chain joins TRBV27 and TRBJ1-1, with 8 bases matching TRBD1. Germline CDR1 and CDR2: MNHEY and SMNVEV (reference sequence). CDR3 length: 14 residues. V gave up 5 bases and J gave up 1 base; unmatched junction bases: 3. CDR3 amino acids: CASSAQGANTEAFF. The DNA of the CDR3 is TGTGCCAGCAGTGCCCAGGGGGCGAACACTGAAGCTTTCTTT.

The chain combines TRBV12-5 with TRBJ2-1; a possible D gene is TRBD1 (5 bases). Trimming removed 3 bases at V and 9 bases at J, with 21 bases between. This CDR3 contains 16 residues. Germline V CDR1 and CDR2: LGHNT, FRNRAP. CDR3 in DNA: TGTGCTAGTGGTTTTTCACCCGACAGCGCCAATGTTGAGCAGTTCTTC. This translates into CASGFSPDSANVEQFF.

This sequence joins TRBV19 and TRBJ1-4; TRBD1 agrees at 9 bases. The J segment lost 5 bases and the V segment lost 5 bases, leaving 6 bases of the junction unmatched. This CDR3 contains 15 residues. Germline lookup yields CDR1 LNHDA and CDR2 SQIVND (reference sequence). The CDR3 loop is CASSLGTGMNEKLFF. CDR3 DNA sequence: TGTGCCAGTAGTCTGGGGACAGGGATGAATGAAAAACTGTTTTTT.

The V and J genes are TRBV19 and TRBJ1-6; unclear D gene. Per the germline V gene, CDR1 is LNHDA and CDR2 is SQIVND (reference sequence). V shed 0 bases and J shed 0 bases, with 9 bases lying between them. CDR3 length: 17 residues. The CDR3 sequence: CASSIESRSSYNSPLHF. CDR3 in DNA: TGTGCCAGTAGTATAGAGTCACGGAGCTCCTATAATTCACCCCTCCACTTT. The variable domain in full, with the rest retrieved from reference TRBV19 and TRBJ1-6, is DGGITQSPKYLFRKEGQNVTLSCEQNLNHDAMYWYRQDPGQGLRLIYYSQIVNDFQKGDIAEGYSVSREKKESFPLTVTSAQKNPTAFYLCASSIESRSSYNSPLHFGNGTRLTVT.

This chain joins TRBV29-1 and TRBJ1-1; a weak D match, TRBD1 (6 bases). The CDR3 consists of 15 residues. Trimming stripped 7 bases from V and 3 bases from J, with 21 bases between. The germline gives CDR1 SQVTM, CDR2 ANQGSEA. The CDR3 bases are TGCAGCGCTGGAAGGGAGGGGGGGCGGCACACTGAAGCTTTCTTT. It translates to CSAGREGGRHTEAFF.

The V and J genes are TRBV7-9 and TRBJ1-6; D is perhaps TRBD1 (5 bases). Trimming removed 10 bases at V and 5 bases at J, with 12 bases between. The CDR3 has 13 amino acids. Germline assignment: CDR1 SEHNR and CDR2 FQNEAQ (reference sequence). The CDR3 is CAISGGNNSPLHF. The CDR3 DNA follows: TGTGCCATCTCGGGGGGGAATAATTCACCCCTCCACTTT. Complete variable domain (other parts from reference TRBV7-9 and TRBJ1-6): DTGVSQNPRHKITKRGQNVTFRCDPISEHNRLYWYRQTLGQGPEFLTYFQNEAQLEKSRLLSDRFSAERPKGSFSTLEIQRTEQGDSAMYLCAISGGNNSPLHFGNGTRLTVT.

The J gene is TRBJ2-2, the V gene TRBV12-3 or TRBV12-4; D is uncertain. The CDR3 extends over 13 amino acids. V was trimmed by 10 bases and J by 2 bases, leaving 11 bases between them. In DNA form, the CDR3 reads TGTGCCATCCAATACAAAAACACCGGGGAGCTGTTTTTT. As protein: CAIQYKNTGELFF.

The chain carries TRBV4-2 and TRBJ1-6, with D maybe TRBD1 (6 bases). CDR1 is LGHNA and CDR2 is YNFKEQ in the germline V gene. Deletions cut 0 bases from V and 8 bases from J, with 17 bases between. The CDR3 is made up of 17 amino acids. CDR3 bases: TGTGCCAGCAGCCAAGATGGGCTGAAGAGGGGGTATTCACCCCTCCACTTT. It specifies CASSQDGLKRGYSPLHF.

This clone was observed a few times. V gene TRBV19 combines with J gene TRBJ1-1; D remains unclear. Per the germline V gene, CDR1 is LNHDA and CDR2 is SQIVND (reference sequence). V shed 3 bases and J shed 3 bases, with 14 bases lying between them. CDR3 length equals 15 residues. CDR3 coding DNA: TGTGCCAGTAGTATTTTCCAGGCTCTGGACACTGAAGCTTTCTTT. Protein product: CASSIFQALDTEAFF.

The chain couples TRBV7-3 to TRBJ1-1; D remains ambiguous. CDR3 length: 13 amino acids. Trimming cost V 1 base and J 6 bases, with 9 bases left between them. Germline V gene data show CDR1 as SGHTA and CDR2 as FQGTGA. CDR3 bases: TGTGCCAGCAGCTTAAATTCCCCCTCTGAAGCTTTCTTT. This encodes CASSLNSPSEAFF.